The clone carrying this T cell receptor beta chain occurred a few times. Here immunoSEQ multiplex PCR was the method, and the copy in TCRdb shows in-frame clones only, minus some. The sample includes approximately 60,000 clones, approximately 79% of them seen just once. This record comes from a study of T cells in tumors after PD-1 blockade. Turning to the study itself: Excluded were patients with checkpoint blockade, immunosuppressants, or radiotherapy or other anti-cancer therapy within 4 weeks. Either cemiplimab 350 mg every 2 weeks or pembrolizumab 200 mg every 3 weeks was given.

Between the trimmed V and J ends, which lost 0 bases and 4 bases, there was a span of 3 bases. Germline assignment: CDR1 LGHDT and CDR2 YNNKEL (reference sequence). The CDR3 consists of 12 residues. Genomic DNA template from tumor biopsies or peripheral blood, 616 ng to 6,004 ng input. The chain combines TRBV3-1 (or the pseudogene TRBV3-2) with TRBJ2-5; no firm D call. This specimen consisted of PBMCs, obtained after anti-PD-1 treatment. The TCR comes from a human donor with basal cell carcinoma. CDR3 amino acids: CASSQDGETQYF. The CDR3 nucleotides are TGTGCCAGCAGCCAAGATGGAGAGACCCAGTACTTC.